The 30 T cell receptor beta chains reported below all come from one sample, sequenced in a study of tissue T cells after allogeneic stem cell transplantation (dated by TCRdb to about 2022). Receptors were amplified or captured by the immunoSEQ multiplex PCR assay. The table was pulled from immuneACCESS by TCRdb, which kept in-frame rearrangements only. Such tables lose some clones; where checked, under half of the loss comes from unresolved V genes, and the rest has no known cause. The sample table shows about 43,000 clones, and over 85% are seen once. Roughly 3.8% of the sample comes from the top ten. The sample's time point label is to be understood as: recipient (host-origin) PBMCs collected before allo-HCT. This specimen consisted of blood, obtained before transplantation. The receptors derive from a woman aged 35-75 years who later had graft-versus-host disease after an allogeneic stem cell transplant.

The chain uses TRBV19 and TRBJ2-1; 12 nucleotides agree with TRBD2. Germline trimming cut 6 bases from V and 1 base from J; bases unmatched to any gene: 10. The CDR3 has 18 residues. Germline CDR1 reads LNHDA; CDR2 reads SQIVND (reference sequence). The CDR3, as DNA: TGTGCCAGTAGCCGGCAGACTAGCGGGAGTCGGTCCTACAATGAGCAGTTCTTC. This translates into CASSRQTSGSRSYNEQFF.

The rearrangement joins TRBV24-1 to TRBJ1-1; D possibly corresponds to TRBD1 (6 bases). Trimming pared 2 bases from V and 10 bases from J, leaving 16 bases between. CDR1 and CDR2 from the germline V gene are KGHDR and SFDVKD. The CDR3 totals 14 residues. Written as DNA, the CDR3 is TGTGCCACCAGTGATTACACAGGGTATGGAGGAGCTTTCTTT. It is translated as CATSDYTGYGGAFF.

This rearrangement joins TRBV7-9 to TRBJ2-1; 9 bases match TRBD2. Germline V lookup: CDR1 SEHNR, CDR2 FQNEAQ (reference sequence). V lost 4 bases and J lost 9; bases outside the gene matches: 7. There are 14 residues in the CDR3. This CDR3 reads CASSSSRREGEQFF. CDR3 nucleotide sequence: TGTGCCAGCAGCTCTAGCCGGCGGGAGGGTGAGCAGTTCTTC.

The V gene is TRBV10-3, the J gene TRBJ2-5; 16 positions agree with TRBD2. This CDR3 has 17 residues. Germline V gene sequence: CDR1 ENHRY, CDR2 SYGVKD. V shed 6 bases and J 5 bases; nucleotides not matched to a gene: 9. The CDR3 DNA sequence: TGTGCCATCAGCCCCGGGACTAGCGGGAGGGCCGGGGAGACCCAGTACTTC. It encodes CAISPGTSGRAGETQYF.

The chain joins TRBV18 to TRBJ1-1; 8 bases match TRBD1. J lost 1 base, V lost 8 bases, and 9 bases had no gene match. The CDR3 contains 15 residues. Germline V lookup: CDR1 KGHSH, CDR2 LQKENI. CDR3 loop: CASTRDRTANTEAFF. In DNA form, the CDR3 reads TGTGCCAGCACCCGGGACAGGACCGCGAACACTGAAGCTTTCTTT.

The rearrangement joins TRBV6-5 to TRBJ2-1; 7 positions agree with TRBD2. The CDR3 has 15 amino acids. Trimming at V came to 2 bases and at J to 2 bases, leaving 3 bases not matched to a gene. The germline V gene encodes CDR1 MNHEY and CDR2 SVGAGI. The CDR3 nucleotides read TGTGCCAGCAGTTACGGCGGGGGTACCTACAATGAGCAGTTCTTC. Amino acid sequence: CASSYGGGTYNEQFF.

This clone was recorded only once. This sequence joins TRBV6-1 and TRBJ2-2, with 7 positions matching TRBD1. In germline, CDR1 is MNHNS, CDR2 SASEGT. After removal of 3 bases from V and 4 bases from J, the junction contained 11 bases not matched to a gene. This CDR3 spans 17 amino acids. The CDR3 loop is CASSDPRTGVGTGELFF. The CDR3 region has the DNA TGTGCCAGCAGTGACCCCCGTACAGGGGTAGGCACCGGGGAGCTGTTTTTT.

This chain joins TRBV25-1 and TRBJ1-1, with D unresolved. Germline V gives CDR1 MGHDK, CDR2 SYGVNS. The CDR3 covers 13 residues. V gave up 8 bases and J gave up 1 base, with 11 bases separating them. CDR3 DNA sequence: TGTGCCAGCTCCTCGACGGGGAACACTGAAGCTTTCTTT. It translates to CASSSTGNTEAFF.

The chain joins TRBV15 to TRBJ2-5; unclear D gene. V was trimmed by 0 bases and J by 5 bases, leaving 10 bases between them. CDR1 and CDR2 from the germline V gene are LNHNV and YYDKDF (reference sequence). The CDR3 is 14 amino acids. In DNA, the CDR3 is TGTGCCACCAGCAGAGATCCCATGTGGGAGACCCAGTACTTC. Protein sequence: CATSRDPMWETQYF.

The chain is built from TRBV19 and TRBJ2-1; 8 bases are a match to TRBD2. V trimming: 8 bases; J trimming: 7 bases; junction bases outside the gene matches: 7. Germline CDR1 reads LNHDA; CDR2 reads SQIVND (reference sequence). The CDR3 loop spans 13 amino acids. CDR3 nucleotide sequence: TGTGCCAGTCCACTAGCGGTGGGGAATGAGCAGTTCTTC. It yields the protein CASPLAVGNEQFF. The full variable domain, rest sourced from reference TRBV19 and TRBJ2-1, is DGGITQSPKYLFRKEGQNVTLSCEQNLNHDAMYWYRQDPGQGLRLIYYSQIVNDFQKGDIAEGYSVSREKKESFPLTVTSAQKNPTAFYLCASPLAVGNEQFFGPGTRLTVL.

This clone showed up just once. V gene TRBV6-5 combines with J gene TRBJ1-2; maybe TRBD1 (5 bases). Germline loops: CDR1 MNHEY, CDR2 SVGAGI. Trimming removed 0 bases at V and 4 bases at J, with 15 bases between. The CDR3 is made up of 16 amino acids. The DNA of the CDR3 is TGTGCCAGCAGTTACTCGGGTAGGGGAGTCCCCTATGGCTACACCTTC. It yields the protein CASSYSGRGVPYGYTF.

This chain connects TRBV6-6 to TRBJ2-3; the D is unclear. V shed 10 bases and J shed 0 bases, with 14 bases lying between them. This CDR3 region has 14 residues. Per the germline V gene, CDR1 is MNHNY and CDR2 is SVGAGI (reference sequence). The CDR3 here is CATPNAASTDTQYF. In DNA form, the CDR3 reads TGTGCCACCCCGAATGCGGCTAGCACAGATACGCAGTATTTT.

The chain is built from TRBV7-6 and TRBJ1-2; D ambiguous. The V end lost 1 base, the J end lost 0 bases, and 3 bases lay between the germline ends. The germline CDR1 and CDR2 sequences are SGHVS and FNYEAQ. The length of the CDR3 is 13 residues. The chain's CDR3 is CASSLDSNYGYTF. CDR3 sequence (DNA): TGTGCCAGCAGCTTAGATTCTAACTATGGCTACACCTTC.

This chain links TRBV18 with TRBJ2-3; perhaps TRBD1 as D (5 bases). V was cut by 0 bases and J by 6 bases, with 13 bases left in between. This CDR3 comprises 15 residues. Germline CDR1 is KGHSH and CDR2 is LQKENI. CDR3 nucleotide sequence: TGTGCCAGCTCACCACCGTGGGGCCACGGGGATACGCAGTATTTT. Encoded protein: CASSPPWGHGDTQYF.

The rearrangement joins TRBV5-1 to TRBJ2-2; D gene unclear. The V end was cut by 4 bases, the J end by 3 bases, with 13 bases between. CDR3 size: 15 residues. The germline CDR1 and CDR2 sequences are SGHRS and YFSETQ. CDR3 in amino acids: CASSAGRPDTGELFF. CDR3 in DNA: TGCGCCAGCAGCGCCGGACGTCCCGACACCGGGGAGCTGTTTTTT.

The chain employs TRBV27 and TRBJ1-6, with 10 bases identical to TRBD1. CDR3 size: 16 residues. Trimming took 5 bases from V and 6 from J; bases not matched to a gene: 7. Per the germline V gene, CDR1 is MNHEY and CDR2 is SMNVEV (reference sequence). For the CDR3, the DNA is TGTGCCAGCAGTCTCGACAGGGGGCTTCCTAATTCACCCCTCCACTTT. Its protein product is CASSLDRGLPNSPLHF.

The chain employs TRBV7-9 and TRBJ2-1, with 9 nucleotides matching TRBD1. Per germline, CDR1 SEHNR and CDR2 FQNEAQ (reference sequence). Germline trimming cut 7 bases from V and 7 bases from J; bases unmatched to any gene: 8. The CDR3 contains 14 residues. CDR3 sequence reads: CASTRTGGSNEQFF. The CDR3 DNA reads TGTGCCAGCACCCGAACAGGGGGCTCGAATGAGCAGTTCTTC.

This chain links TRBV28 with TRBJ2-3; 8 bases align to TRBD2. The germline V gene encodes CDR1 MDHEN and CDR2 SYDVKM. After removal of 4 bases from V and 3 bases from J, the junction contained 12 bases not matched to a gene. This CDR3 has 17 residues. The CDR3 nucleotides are TGTGCCAGCAGTTCCCGGGGAGCGGGAGAGGCGACAGATACGCAGTATTTT. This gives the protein CASSSRGAGEATDTQYF.

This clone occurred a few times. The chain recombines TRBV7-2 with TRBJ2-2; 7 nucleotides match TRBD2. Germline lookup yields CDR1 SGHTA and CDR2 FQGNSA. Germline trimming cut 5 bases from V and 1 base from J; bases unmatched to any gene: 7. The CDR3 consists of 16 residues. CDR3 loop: CASSPLATRNTGELFF. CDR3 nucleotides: TGTGCCAGCAGCCCACTAGCGACCCGGAACACCGGGGAGCTGTTTTTT.

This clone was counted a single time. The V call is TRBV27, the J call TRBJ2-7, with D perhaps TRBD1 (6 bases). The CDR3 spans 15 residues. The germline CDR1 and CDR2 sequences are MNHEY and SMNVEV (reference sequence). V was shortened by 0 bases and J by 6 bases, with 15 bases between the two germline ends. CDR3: CASSLSGLGGLEQYF. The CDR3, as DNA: TGTGCCAGCAGTTTATCAGGTCTAGGGGGTCTCGAGCAGTACTTC.

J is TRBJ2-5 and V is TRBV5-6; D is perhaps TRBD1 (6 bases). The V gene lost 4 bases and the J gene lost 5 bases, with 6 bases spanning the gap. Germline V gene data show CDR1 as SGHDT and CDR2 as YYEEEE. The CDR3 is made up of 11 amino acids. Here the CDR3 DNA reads TGTGCCAGCAGCACAGGGGAGACCCAGTACTTC. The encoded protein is CASSTGETQYF. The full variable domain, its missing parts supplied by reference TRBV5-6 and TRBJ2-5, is DAGVTQSPTHLIKTRGQQVTLRCSPKSGHDTVSWYQQALGQGPQFIFQYYEEEERQRGNFPDRFSGHQFPNYSSELNVNALLLGDSALYLCASSTGETQYFGPGTRLLVL.

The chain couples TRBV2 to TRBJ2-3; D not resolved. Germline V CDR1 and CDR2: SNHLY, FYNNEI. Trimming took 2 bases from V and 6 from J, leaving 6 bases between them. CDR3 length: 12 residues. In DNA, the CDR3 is TGTGCCAGCAGTGAAACCCGGGATACGCAGTATTTT. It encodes CASSETRDTQYF.

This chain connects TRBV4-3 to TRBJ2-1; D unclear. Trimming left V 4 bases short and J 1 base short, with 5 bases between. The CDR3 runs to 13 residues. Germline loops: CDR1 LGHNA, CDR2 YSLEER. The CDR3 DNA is TGCGCCAGCAGCCCCGGGTCCTACAATGAGCAGTTCTTC. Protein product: CASSPGSYNEQFF.

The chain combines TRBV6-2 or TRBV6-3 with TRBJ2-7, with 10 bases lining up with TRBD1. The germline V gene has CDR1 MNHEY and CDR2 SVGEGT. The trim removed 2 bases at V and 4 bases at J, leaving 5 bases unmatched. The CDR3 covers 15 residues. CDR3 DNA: TGTGCCAGCAGTTACAACGGGACAGGGGTGTACGAGCAGTACTTC. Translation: CASSYNGTGVYEQYF.

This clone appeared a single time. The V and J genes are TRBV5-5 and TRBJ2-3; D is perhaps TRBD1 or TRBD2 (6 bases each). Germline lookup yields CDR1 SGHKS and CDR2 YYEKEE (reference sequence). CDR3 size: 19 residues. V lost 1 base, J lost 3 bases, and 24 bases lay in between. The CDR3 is CASSLSYGGAASGTDTQYF. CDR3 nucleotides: TGTGCCAGCAGCTTGAGTTACGGGGGCGCGGCGTCAGGAACAGATACGCAGTATTTT.

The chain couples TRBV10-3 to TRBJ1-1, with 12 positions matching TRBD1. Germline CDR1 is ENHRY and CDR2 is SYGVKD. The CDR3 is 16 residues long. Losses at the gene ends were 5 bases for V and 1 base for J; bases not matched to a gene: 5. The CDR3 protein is CAISPGQGAWNTEAFF. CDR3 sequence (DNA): TGTGCCATCAGTCCGGGACAGGGGGCTTGGAACACTGAAGCTTTCTTT.

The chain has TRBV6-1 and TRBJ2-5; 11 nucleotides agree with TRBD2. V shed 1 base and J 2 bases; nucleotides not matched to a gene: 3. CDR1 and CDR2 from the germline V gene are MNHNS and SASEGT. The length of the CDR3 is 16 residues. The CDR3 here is CASSEGLAGRQETQYF. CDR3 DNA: TGTGCCAGCAGTGAAGGACTAGCGGGAAGACAAGAGACCCAGTACTTC.

The CDR3 nucleotides read TGTGCCAGCAGCGGGAGTATTGGTTGGTCACCCCTCCACTTT. Translating gives CASSGSIGWSPLHF. The V and J genes are TRBV28 and TRBJ1-6; D unresolved. This CDR3 is built from 14 residues. In germline, CDR1 is MDHEN, CDR2 SYDVKM. The V end was cut by 6 bases, the J end by 10 bases, with 16 bases between. Full variable domain (outside the CDR3, taken from reference TRBV28 and TRBJ1-6): DVKVTQSSRYLVKRTGEKVFLECVQDMDHENMFWYRQDPGLGLRLIYFSYDVKMKEKGDIPEGYSVSREKKERFSLILESASTNQTSMYLCASSGSIGWSPLHFGNGTRLTVT.

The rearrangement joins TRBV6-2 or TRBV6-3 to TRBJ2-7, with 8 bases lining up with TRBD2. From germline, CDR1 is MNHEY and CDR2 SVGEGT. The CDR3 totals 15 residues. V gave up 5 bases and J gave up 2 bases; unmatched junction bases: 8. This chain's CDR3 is CASSQPGLGTYEQYF. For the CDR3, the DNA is TGTGCCAGCAGTCAGCCGGGACTAGGAACCTACGAGCAGTACTTC.

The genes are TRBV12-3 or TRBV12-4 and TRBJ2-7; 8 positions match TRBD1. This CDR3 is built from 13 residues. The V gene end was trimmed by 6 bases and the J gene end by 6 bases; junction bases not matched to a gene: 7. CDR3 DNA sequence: TGTGCCAGCAGCATGGGGACAGGCAGCGAGCAGTACTTC. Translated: CASSMGTGSEQYF.